This T cell receptor (beta chain) emerged from a study of neurological immune-mediated disorders. Findings and caveats of the study: The absence of shared CDR3 amino acid sequences among expanded clones across subjects suggests private repertoires in all groups.

Via MiXCR, TCRdb re-called the 5' RACE reads, giving one row per CDR3 protein. Of under 85,000 distinct CDR3 sequences in the sample, approximately 10% were seen once. In its sample, this clonotype was seen many times. The antigen remains undetermined. The unsorted libraries were generated from a total of 2 million PBMCs, which had been stored in RNAlater at -80 C. The germline CDR1 and CDR2 sequences are SEHNR and FQNEAQ (reference sequence). Trimming pared 1 base from V and 6 bases from J, leaving 12 bases between. The CDR3 is made up of 15 amino acids. The chain recombines TRBV7-9 with TRBJ2-2; D call uncertain. This clonotype was sampled from a man aged 40-55 years in good health. Sequencing was performed on PBMCs. This chain's CDR3 is CASSLDRSTPGELFF. The CDR3, as DNA: TGTGCCAGCAGCTTAGATCGATCGACACCCGGGGAGCTGTTTTTT. Complete variable domain (other parts from reference TRBV7-9 and TRBJ2-2): DTGVSQNPRHKITKRGQNVTFRCDPISEHNRLYWYRQTLGQGPEFLTYFQNEAQLEKSRLLSDRFSAERPKGSFSTLEIQRTEQGDSAMYLCASSLDRSTPGELFFGEGSRLTVL.